The 20 T cell receptor beta chains given below trace back to one sample, sequenced in a study of shared clonotypes between healthy human individuals. The table came from immunoSEQ multiplex PCR; TCRdb's copy has only in-frame clones and leaves some out. Of about 1 million clones in the sample, more than 60% are singletons; the top ten hold around 1.5%. Sequencing was performed on memory CD4+ T cells sorted from blood. Subset given: CD45RA-negative fraction. The receptors come from a man between 18 and 29 years old in good health.

This clone was counted a few times. V usage is TRBV29-1 and J usage is TRBJ1-2; possible D gene TRBD1, 5 bases. Germline V lookup: CDR1 SQVTM, CDR2 ANQGSEA. The V and J ends lost 7 bases and 6 bases respectively, with 12 bases between them. The CDR3 runs 11 residues. CDR3 nucleotide sequence: TGCAGCGCGGATCAGGGTAATGGCTACACCTTC. It yields the protein CSADQGNGYTF.

The chain joins TRBV4-1 to TRBJ2-5, with 7 bases lining up with TRBD2. J gave up 2 bases and V 4 bases, and 10 bases lay outside the gene matches. Germline V gives CDR1 MGHRA, CDR2 YSYEKL. The CDR3 spans 16 residues. The CDR3 region has the DNA TGCGCCAGCAGCCTTGGGACTACCTTTATTCAAGAGACCCAGTACTTC. This translates into CASSLGTTFIQETQYF.

The J gene is TRBJ1-2, the V gene TRBV6-1, with D possibly TRBD1 on 6 matching bases. V shed 7 bases and J shed 5 bases, with 17 bases lying between them. CDR3 size: 14 residues. Germline V gives CDR1 MNHNS, CDR2 SASEGT. The CDR3 bases are TGTGCCAGCATGACCGACAGGACGACTTATGGCTACACCTTC. This sequence encodes CASMTDRTTYGYTF.

V usage is TRBV2 and J usage is TRBJ1-1, with no clear D. The germline V gene encodes CDR1 SNHLY and CDR2 FYNNEI. The CDR3 spans 13 residues. With 7 bases removed from V and 2 bases from J, the gap between germline ends came to 11 bases. The CDR3 DNA reads as TGTGCCAGCACACGCGTGGAAAACACTGAAGCTTTCTTT. This encodes CASTRVENTEAFF.

The CDR3 protein is CAISESGQGGGNYGYTF. CDR3 coding DNA: TGTGCCATCAGTGAGTCCGGACAGGGTGGAGGTAACTATGGCTACACCTTC. The chain uses TRBV10-3 and TRBJ1-2; 8 bases align to TRBD1. This CDR3 region has 17 residues. Germline V gene sequence: CDR1 ENHRY, CDR2 SYGVKD. With 0 bases clipped from V and 1 base from J, the junction kept 7 bases outside the gene matches.

This chain uses TRBV2 with TRBJ1-3; 7 bases agree with TRBD1. The CDR3 spans 16 residues. From germline, CDR1 is SNHLY and CDR2 FYNNEI. V trimming: 6 bases; J trimming: 2 bases; junction bases outside the gene matches: 10. The CDR3 sequence: CASSPNQRGPGNTIYF. The CDR3 bases are TGTGCCAGCAGCCCCAACCAGAGGGGGCCTGGAAACACCATATATTTT.

This chain links TRBV9 with TRBJ2-5; D is unclear. The length of the CDR3 is 16 residues. Trimming took 4 bases from V and 2 from J, leaving 18 bases between them. The germline gives CDR1 SGDLS, CDR2 YYNGEE. The CDR3 sequence: CASSKANGQRQETQYF. CDR3 DNA: TGTGCCAGCAGCAAAGCTAACGGGCAACGGCAAGAGACCCAGTACTTC.

The chain has TRBV27 and TRBJ2-5; unclear D gene. The CDR3 sequence is 12 residues long. From germline, CDR1 is MNHEY and CDR2 SMNVEV (reference sequence). V dropped 3 bases and J dropped 1 base, with 3 bases sitting between them. The CDR3 nucleotides are TGTGCCAGCAGTTTTCTCCAAGAGACCCAGTACTTC. Translating gives CASSFLQETQYF.

This chain connects TRBV5-1 to TRBJ2-7; D is unresolved. Trimming removed 4 bases at V and 6 bases at J, with 14 bases between. The length of the CDR3 is 13 residues. Germline V CDR1 and CDR2: SGHRS, YFSETQ. CDR3 nucleotide sequence: TGCGCCAGCAGCCCGCCCGTAGGTCTCGAGCAGTACTTC. Its protein is CASSPPVGLEQYF.

As DNA, the CDR3 is TGCGCCAGCAGCCAGGGGGACAGGTTCTGGGATTCACCCCTCCACTTT. The encoded protein is CASSQGDRFWDSPLHF. The genes are TRBV4-3 and TRBJ1-6, with TRBD1 matching over 8 bases. Per germline, CDR1 LGHNA and CDR2 YSLEER. CDR3 length: 16 residues. The V and J ends lost 3 bases and 8 bases, in that order; junction bases with no gene match: 9.

The CDR3 sequence is CAWGQGKTSGANVLTF. The DNA of the CDR3 is TGTGCCTGGGGACAGGGAAAAACCTCTGGGGCCAACGTCCTGACTTTC. This chain links TRBV30 with TRBJ2-6; 8 nucleotides agree with TRBD1. The CDR3 is made up of 16 amino acids. The germline gives CDR1 GTSNPN, CDR2 SVGIG (reference sequence). V lost 5 bases, J lost 0 bases, and 6 bases stayed unmatched.

The rearrangement joins TRBV5-4 to TRBJ2-7, with TRBD2 matching over 12 bases. The CDR3 runs 15 residues. J gave up 4 bases and V 0 bases, and 2 bases lay outside the gene matches. CDR1 is SGHNT, CDR2 YYREEE, per germline (reference sequence). The CDR3 sequence: CASSLGLAGVYEQYF. The CDR3 nucleotides are TGTGCCAGCAGCTTGGGACTAGCGGGAGTTTACGAGCAGTACTTC.

The V and J genes are TRBV27 and TRBJ1-2; weak D call: TRBD1 (6 bases). V gave up 3 bases and J gave up 7 bases, with 15 bases separating them. The CDR3 has 14 amino acids. From germline, CDR1 is MNHEY and CDR2 SMNVEV (reference sequence). The CDR3 region has the DNA TGTGCCAGCAGTTTTGGGGGCCGATCATCTGGCTACACCTTC. It translates to CASSFGGRSSGYTF.

The V call is TRBV28, the J call TRBJ1-2; no clear D. Per germline, CDR1 MDHEN and CDR2 SYDVKM. This CDR3 contains 14 residues. V shed 6 bases and J shed 1 base, with 12 bases lying between them. DNA of the CDR3: TGTGCCAGCAGGACCCAGCCTATTAACTATGGCTACACCTTC. This codes for CASRTQPINYGYTF.

The rearrangement joins TRBV6-1 to TRBJ1-6; D call uncertain. The V gene's germline CDR1 is MNHNS and CDR2 SASEGT. V was trimmed by 6 bases and J by 0 bases, leaving 9 bases between them. The CDR3 length is 15 residues. This CDR3 is CASRRAHSYNSPLHF. CDR3 coding DNA: TGTGCCAGCAGGCGTGCGCACTCCTATAATTCACCCCTCCACTTT.

This clone occurred once. The rearrangement links TRBV25-1 to TRBJ2-5, with D possibly being TRBD1 (5 bases). V was shortened by 3 bases and J by 2 bases, with 10 bases between the two germline ends. The germline V gene has CDR1 MGHDK and CDR2 SYGVNS. The CDR3 consists of 14 residues. The CDR3 reads CASSDTRVQETQYF. The CDR3 DNA follows: TGTGCCAGCAGTGATACCAGGGTTCAAGAGACCCAGTACTTC.

This clone was counted once. This same CDR3 is encoded by further DNA sequences in the sample. The chain employs TRBV7-9 and TRBJ1-3, with D uncertain. The germline gives CDR1 SEHNR, CDR2 FQNEAQ (reference sequence). Trimming removed 3 bases from V and 0 bases from J, with 6 bases in between. This CDR3 is 14 amino acids long. The chain's CDR3 is CASSFGSSGNTIYF. CDR3 nucleotide sequence: TGTGCCAGCAGCTTTGGGAGCTCTGGAAACACCATATATTTT.

This clone showed up just a few times. This chain uses TRBV14 with TRBJ2-7; 8 nucleotides agree with TRBD1. The germline CDR1 and CDR2 sequences are SGHDN and FVKESK. The CDR3 spans 15 residues. The V gene end was trimmed by 4 bases and the J gene end by 0 bases; junction bases not matched to a gene: 5. CDR3 residues: CASSLGQGHSYEQYF. DNA for the CDR3: TGTGCCAGCAGCCTCGGACAGGGACACTCCTACGAGCAGTACTTC.

The chain employs TRBV12-1 and TRBJ2-7. TRBV12-1 is assigned pseudogene status. The CDR3 is made up of 13 amino acids. DNA of the CDR3: TGTGCCAGCAGCTCCCGGGGGCCGGGGGAGCAGTACTTC. It is translated as CASSSRGPGEQYF.

The V and J genes are TRBV5-5 and TRBJ1-4; unclear D gene. CDR3 size: 13 residues. Germline loops: CDR1 SGHKS, CDR2 YYEKEE (reference sequence). V gave up 4 bases and J gave up 2 bases, with 6 bases separating them. The CDR3 DNA reads TGTGCCAGCAGCAAGGGCACTAATGAAAAACTGTTTTTT. It codes for CASSKGTNEKLFF.